The clone carrying this T cell receptor beta chain was counted once. Source study methods: Reference gene primer amplification gave nucleated cell count estimates. Measured with immunoSEQ multiplex PCR; TCRdb has only the in-frame clones, and not every one. V, J and clone size reflect that table, while D and trimming were determined from the DNA. The profile shows roughly 73,000 clones, more than 75% of them singletons. This specimen belongs to a study of blood T cell repertoires in COVID-19. Study-level background: Specimens from acute and convalescent COVID-19 originated in the United States, Italy and Spain.

The CDR3 is made up of 14 amino acids. Germline V lookup: CDR1 SGHNT, CDR2 YENEEA. V was pared by 4 bases and J by 7 bases, with 16 bases between. The TCR was taken from a human donor in a cohort sampled during active COVID-19. V is TRBV11-3 and J is TRBJ2-5; TRBD1 is a possible D gene (6 bases). Sequencing used peripheral blood. The CDR3 DNA reads TGTGCCAGCAGCTCCGTGACAGGATCGAGGACCCAGTACTTC. Translation: CASSSVTGSRTQYF.